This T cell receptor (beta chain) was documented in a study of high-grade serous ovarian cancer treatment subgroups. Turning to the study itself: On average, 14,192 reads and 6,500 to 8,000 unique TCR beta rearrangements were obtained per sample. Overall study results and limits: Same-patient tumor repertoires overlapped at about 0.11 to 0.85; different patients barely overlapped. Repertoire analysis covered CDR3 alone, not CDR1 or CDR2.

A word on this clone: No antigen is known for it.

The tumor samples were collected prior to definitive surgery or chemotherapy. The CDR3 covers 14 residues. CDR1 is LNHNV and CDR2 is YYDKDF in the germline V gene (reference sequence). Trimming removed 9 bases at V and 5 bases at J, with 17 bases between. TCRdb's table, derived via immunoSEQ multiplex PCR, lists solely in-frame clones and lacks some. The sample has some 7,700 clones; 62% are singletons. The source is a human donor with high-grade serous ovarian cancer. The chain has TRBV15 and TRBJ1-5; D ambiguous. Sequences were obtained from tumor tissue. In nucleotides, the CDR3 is TGTGCCACTCTGACTGCCCCCGCCGATCAGCCCCAGCATTTT. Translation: CATLTAPADQPQHF. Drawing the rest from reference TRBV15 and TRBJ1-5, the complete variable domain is DAMVIQNPRYQVTQFGKPVTLSCSQTLNHNVMYWYQQKSSQAPKLLFHYYDKDFNNEADTPDNFQSRRPNTSFCFLDIRSPGLGDTAMYLCATLTAPADQPQHFGDGTRLSIL.